This T cell receptor beta chain originates from a study of blood T cell repertoires in COVID-19. Study information: T cells, B-cell-depleted T cells, or PBMCs provided the cDNA or gDNA that served as material.

In the original processing: Estimation of nucleated cell counts relied on the amplification of reference gene primers. Profiled with immunoSEQ multiplex PCR; TCRdb holds only in-frame clones, not every one. V, J and clone size reflect that table, while D and trimming were determined from the DNA. There are about 150,000 clones in the sample; about 86% occur only once, and approximately 30% lies in the top ten. The CDR3 extends over 14 amino acids. The V gene's germline CDR1 is SGDLS and CDR2 YYNGEE. Trimming took 4 bases from V and 4 from J; bases not matched to a gene: 6. This clone was seen ten or more times.

J is TRBJ2-3 and V is TRBV9; 7 bases are a match to TRBD2. The sample consisted of peripheral blood. This clonotype was obtained from a woman aged 55-70 years with acute or convalescent COVID-19. CDR3 sequence reads: CASSPGGGPDTQYF. In DNA, the CDR3 is TGTGCCAGCAGCCCGGGGGGAGGGCCAGATACGCAGTATTTT.